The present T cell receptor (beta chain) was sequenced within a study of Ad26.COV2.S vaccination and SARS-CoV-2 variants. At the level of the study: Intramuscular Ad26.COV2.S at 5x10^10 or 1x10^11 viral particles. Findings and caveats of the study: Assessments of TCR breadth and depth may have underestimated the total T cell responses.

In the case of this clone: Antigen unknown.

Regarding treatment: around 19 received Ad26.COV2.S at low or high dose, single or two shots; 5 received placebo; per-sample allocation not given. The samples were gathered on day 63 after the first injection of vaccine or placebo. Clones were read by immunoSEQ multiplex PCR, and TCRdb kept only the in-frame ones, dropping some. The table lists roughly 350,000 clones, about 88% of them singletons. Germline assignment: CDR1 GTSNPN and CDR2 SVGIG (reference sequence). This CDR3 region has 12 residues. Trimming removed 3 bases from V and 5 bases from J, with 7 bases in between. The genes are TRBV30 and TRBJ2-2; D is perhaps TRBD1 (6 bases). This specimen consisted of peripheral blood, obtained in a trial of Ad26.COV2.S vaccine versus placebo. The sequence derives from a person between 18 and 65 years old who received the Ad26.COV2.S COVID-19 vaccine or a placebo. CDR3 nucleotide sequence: TGTGCCTGGAGAGGGGGTACCGGGGAGCTGTTTTTT. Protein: CAWRGGTGELFF.